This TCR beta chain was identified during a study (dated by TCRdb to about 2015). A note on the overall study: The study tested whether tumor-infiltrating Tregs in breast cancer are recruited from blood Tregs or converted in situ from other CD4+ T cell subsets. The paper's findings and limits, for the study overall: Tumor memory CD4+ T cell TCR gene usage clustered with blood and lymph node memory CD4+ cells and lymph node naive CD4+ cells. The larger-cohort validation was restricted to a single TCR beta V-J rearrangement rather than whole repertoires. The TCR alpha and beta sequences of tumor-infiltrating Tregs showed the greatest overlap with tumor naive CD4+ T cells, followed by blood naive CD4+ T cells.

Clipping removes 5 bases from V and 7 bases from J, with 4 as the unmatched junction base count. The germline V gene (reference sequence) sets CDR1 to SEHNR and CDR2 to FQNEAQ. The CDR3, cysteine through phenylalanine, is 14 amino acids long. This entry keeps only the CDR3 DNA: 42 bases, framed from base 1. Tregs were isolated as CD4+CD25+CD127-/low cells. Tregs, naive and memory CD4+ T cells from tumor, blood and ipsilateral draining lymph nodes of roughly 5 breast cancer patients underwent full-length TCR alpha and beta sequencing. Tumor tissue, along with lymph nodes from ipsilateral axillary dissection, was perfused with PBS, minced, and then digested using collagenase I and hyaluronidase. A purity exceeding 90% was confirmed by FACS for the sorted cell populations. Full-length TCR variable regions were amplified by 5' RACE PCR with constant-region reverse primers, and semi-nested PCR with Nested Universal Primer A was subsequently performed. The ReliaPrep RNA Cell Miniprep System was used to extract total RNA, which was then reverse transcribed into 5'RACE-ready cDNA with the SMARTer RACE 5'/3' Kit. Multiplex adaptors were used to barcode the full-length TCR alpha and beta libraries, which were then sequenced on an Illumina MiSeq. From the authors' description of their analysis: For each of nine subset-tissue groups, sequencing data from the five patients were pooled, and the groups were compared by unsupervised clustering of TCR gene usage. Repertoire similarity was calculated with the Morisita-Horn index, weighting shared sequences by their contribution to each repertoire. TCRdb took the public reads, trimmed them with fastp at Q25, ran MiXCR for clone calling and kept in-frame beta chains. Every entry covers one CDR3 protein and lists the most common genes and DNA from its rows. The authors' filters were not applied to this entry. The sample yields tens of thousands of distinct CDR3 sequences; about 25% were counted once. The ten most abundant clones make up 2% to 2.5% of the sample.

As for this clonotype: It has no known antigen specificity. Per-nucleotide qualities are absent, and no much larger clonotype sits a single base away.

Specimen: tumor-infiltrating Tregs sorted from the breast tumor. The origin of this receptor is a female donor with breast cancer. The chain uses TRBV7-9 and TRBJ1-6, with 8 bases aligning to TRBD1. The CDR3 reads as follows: CASSADRGNSPLHF. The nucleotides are TGTGCCAGCAGCGCCGACAGGGGCAATTCACCCCTCCACTTT.